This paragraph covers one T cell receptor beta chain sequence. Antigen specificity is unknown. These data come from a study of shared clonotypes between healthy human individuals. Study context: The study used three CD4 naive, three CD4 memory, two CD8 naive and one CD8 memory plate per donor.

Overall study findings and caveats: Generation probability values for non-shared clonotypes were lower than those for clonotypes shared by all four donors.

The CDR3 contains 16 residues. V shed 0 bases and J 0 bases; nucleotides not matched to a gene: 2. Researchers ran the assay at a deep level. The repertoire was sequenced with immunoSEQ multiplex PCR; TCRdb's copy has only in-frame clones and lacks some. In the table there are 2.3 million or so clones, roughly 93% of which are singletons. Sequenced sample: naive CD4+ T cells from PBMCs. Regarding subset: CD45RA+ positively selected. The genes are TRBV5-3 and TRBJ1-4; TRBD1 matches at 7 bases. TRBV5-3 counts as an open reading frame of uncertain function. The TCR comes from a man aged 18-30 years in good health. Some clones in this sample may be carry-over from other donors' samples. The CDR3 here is CARSLAGQTTNEKLFF. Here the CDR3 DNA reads TGTGCCAGAAGCTTGGCGGGACAGACAACTAATGAAAAACTGTTTTTT.